This T cell receptor beta chain was identified in a study of cytomegalovirus exposure and HLA in healthy donors. Study findings and constraints: Reportedly, HLA-A and HLA-B alleles of most subjects were accurately predicted from TCR beta. Later analysis placed DRB1 highest and HLA-C lowest in TCR association rates, which differed by HLA locus. A later analysis found most CMV-associated TCR beta chains apparently HLA-restricted.

In the case of this clone: The antigen is not known.

Both 60 Vbeta primers and 13 Jbeta primers went into the PCR. The assay was immunoSEQ multiplex PCR, and TCRdb's table has in-frame clones only and misses some. This sample has 100,000 to 150,000 clones, with roughly 82% found just once. The germline gives CDR1 GTSNPN, CDR2 SVGIG (reference sequence). This CDR3 has 15 residues. Trimming took 4 bases from V and 7 from J; bases not matched to a gene: 13. The rearrangement joins TRBV30 to TRBJ1-1; 9 bases map to TRBD1. The TCR sequence derives from a boy aged 5-17 years in good health and CMV-seronegative. The sequenced material came from PBMCs. The CDR3 protein is CAWTEPGQGKNEAFF. CDR3 nucleotides: TGTGCCTGGACCGAGCCGGGACAGGGAAAAAATGAAGCTTTCTTT.